This TCR beta chain came from a study of T cells expressing NK-cell markers. Study-level results: There remained a lack of clarity about HCMV specificity of expanded NKG2C+ T cell clones.

Germline loops: CDR1 SGHAT, CDR2 FQNNGV. This CDR3 has 16 amino acids. As the method of synthesis, 5'RACE template switching with UMIs yielded TCR beta cDNA. For each CDR3 protein, TCRdb gives one entry from its re-call of the 5' RACE reads, without DNA. Here the sample table reports approximately 440,000 distinct CDR3 sequences. To note about this clonotype: Antigen unknown.

This clonotype was sampled from a woman between 50 and 59 years old in good health. The chain employs TRBV11-2 and TRBJ2-5; TCRdb names TRBD2, which stays unverified in the absence of DNA. What was sequenced was blood T cells: a sorted CD56 or NKG2C T cell subset, CD4+ or CD8+ T cells, or bulk PBMC T cells (not recorded which). The CDR3: CASSPGLAGSLGTQYF.